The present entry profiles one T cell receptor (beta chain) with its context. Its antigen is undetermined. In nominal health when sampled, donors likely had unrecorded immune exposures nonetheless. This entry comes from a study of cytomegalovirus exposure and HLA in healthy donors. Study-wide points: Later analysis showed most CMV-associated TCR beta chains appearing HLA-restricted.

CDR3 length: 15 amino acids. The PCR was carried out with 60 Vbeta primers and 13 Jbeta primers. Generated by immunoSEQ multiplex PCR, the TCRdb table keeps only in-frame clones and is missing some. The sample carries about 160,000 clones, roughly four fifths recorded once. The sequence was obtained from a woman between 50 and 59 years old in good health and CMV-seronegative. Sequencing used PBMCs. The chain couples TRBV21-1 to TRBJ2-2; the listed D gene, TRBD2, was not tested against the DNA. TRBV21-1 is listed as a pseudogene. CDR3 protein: CASTQRQPLTGELFF. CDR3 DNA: TGTGCCAGCACGCAGCGGCAGCCTCTCACCGGGGAGCTGTTTTTT.